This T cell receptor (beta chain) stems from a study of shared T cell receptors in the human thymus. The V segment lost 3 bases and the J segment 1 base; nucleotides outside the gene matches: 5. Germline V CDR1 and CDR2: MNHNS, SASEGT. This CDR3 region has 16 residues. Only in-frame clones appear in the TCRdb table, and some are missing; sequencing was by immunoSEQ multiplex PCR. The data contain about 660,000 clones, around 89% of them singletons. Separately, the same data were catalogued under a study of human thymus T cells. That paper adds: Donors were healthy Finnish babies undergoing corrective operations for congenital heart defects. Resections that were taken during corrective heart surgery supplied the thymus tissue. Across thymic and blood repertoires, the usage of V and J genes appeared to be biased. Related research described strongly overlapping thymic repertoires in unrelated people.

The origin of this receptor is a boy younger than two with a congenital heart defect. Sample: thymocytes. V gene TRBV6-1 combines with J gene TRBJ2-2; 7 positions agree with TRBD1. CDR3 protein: CASSDLGQMNTGELFF. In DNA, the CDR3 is TGTGCCAGCAGTGATCTGGGACAGATGAACACCGGGGAGCTGTTTTTT.